This T cell receptor beta chain was sequenced for a study of cytomegalovirus exposure and HLA in healthy donors. General study points: The classifier reportedly diagnosed cytomegalovirus status with high sensitivity and specificity. A few of the chains that were CMV-associated were confirmed in vitro to be specific for CMV antigens.

The PCR contained 60 Vbeta and 13 Jbeta primers. The protocol was immunoSEQ multiplex PCR, while the TCRdb copy is restricted to in-frame clones and leaves out a portion. The table shows around 270,000 clones, with under 90% occurring only once. V was clipped by 5 bases and J by 7 bases; unmatched bases: 3. Germline V gene sequence: CDR1 SGHNT, CDR2 YENEEA. The CDR3 length is 12 residues. Remarks on this clone: Its antigen is still unknown.

Sequencing used PBMCs. V is TRBV11-3 and J is TRBJ2-7; TRBD2 matches 9 bases. The source of this sequence is a girl aged 2 to 9 in good health and CMV-seronegative. The CDR3 DNA is TGTGCCAGCAGCGGCGGGGGGGCTGAGCAGTACTTC. It specifies CASSGGGAEQYF.